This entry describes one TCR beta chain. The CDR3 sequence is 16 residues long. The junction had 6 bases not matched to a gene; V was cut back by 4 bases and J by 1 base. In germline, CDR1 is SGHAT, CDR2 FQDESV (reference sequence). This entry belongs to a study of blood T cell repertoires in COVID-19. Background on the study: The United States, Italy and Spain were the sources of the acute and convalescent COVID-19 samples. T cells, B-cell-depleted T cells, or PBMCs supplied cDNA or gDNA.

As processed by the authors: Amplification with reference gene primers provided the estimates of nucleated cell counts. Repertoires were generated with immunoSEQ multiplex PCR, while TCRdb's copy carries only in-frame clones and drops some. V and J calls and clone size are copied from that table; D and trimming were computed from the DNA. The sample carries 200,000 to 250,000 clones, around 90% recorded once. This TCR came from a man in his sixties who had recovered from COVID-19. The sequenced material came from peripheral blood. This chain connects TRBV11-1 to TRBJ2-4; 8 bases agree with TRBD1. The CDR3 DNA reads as TGTGCCAGCAGCTCCCGGGACAGGACGGCCAAAAACATTCAGTACTTC. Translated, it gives CASSSRDRTAKNIQYF.